The clone carrying this T cell receptor (beta chain) was counted only a few times. The CDR3 loop spans 16 amino acids. Germline V gives CDR1 LGHDT, CDR2 YNNKEL (reference sequence). V trimming: 0 bases; J trimming: 10 bases; junction bases outside the gene matches: 9. These data come from a study of blood T cell repertoires in COVID-19. At the level of the study: Acute and convalescent COVID-19 specimens originated in the United States, Italy and Spain. T cells, B-cell-depleted T cells, or PBMCs provided the cDNA or gDNA that served as material.

Methods used by the authors: Nucleated cell number was recorded as an estimate derived from reference gene primer amplification. Sequencing was performed with immunoSEQ multiplex PCR; in TCRdb, only in-frame clones are kept and a portion is missing. V and J calls plus clone size are reproduced from that table; the DNA served to infer D and trimming. The profile covers 250,000 to 300,000 clones, with more than 70% appearing a single time and around 0.91% taken by the ten largest. The source is a woman aged 40 to 49 who had recovered from COVID-19. Sequenced input: peripheral blood. The genes are TRBV3-1 (or the pseudogene TRBV3-2) and TRBJ2-1, with TRBD2 identical over 10 bases. The CDR3 region is CASSQDGLAGEGEQFF. CDR3 nucleotides: TGTGCCAGCAGCCAAGATGGGCTAGCGGGAGAGGGGGAGCAGTTCTTC.